The text below deals with one TCR beta chain. Its antigen is unknown. Described treatment: about 20 received Ad26.COV2.S at low or high dose, single or two shots; roughly five received placebo; per-sample allocation not given. It was on day 63 after the first vaccine or placebo injection that samples were taken. The record originates from a study of Ad26.COV2.S vaccination and SARS-CoV-2 variants. Study-wide context: Intramuscular Ad26.COV2.S doses were given once or twice, 56 days apart.

Libraries were prepared by immunoSEQ multiplex PCR; TCRdb keeps only in-frame clonotypes and omits some of them. The data hold around 270,000 clones, with roughly 89% observed a single time. Study conclusions and caveats: For non-spike TCRs, breadth in vaccine recipients resembled that in placebo recipients. Analytic work on TCR breadth and depth might have understated the full extent of total T cell responses.

Germline V gene sequence: CDR1 KGHSH, CDR2 LQKENI. The J segment lost 5 bases and the V segment lost 2 bases, leaving 7 bases of the junction unmatched. CDR3 length: 15 residues. The starting material was peripheral blood, obtained in a trial of Ad26.COV2.S vaccine versus placebo. The chain links TRBV18 to TRBJ2-5; 8 nucleotides agree with TRBD1. This TCR came from a person aged 18-60 years who received the Ad26.COV2.S COVID-19 vaccine or a placebo. Written as DNA, the CDR3 is TGTGCCAGCTCACCAAACAGGGGGGTAGTGGAGACCCAGTACTTC. It codes for CASSPNRGVVETQYF.